Each of the 29 T cell receptor beta chains below was sequenced from the same sample in a study of T cells expressing NK-cell markers. TCRdb re-called the 5' RACE reads and gives one entry per CDR3 protein, without DNA. The sample table sets out roughly 390,000 distinct CDR3 sequences. The sequenced sample consisted of blood T cells: a sorted CD56 or NKG2C T cell subset, CD4+ or CD8+ T cells, or bulk PBMC T cells (not recorded which). These receptors all come from a woman aged 50 to 60 in good health.

The chain links TRBV12-3 or TRBV12-4 to TRBJ2-1; TCRdb indicates TRBD2, and absent DNA this call remains unverified. This CDR3 has 16 amino acids. The CDR3 sequence is CASNERGTSGYNEQFF.

The chain has TRBV7-8 and TRBJ2-2. CDR3 size: 12 residues. The germline gives CDR1 SGHVS, CDR2 FQNEAQ. The CDR3 sequence: CATSRDAGELFF. The full variable domain, in which reference TRBV7-8 and TRBJ2-2 provide the parts outside the CDR3, is GAGVSQSPRYKVAKRGQDVALRCDPISGHVSLFWYQQALGQGPEFLTYFQNEAQLDKSGLPSDRFFAERPEGSVSTLKIQRTQQEDSAVYLCATSRDAGELFFGEGSRLTVL.

The chain combines TRBV4-1 with TRBJ2-3; the TCRdb D gene call, TRBD2, has no DNA to confirm it. The CDR3 covers 18 residues. CDR1 is MGHRA, CDR2 YSYEKL, per germline. CDR3 residues: CASSPLLRAGGPTDTQYF.

The V gene is TRBV27, the J gene TRBJ2-1; without DNA, the TCRdb call of TRBD2 cannot be checked. This CDR3 is 15 amino acids long. The germline gives CDR1 MNHEY, CDR2 SMNVEV (reference sequence). The CDR3 spells CASRIAGGFGNEQFF.

V usage is TRBV11-2 and J usage is TRBJ2-3; the D gene TCRdb calls, TRBD2, cannot be checked with no DNA. The germline CDR1 and CDR2 sequences are SGHAT and FQNNGV. CDR3 size: 15 residues. This CDR3 reads CASSFEGGRSDTQYF.

The chain recombines TRBV6-5 with TRBJ2-7. This CDR3 comprises 17 residues. Germline V gene lookup returns CDR1 MNHEY and CDR2 SVGAGI. The CDR3 sequence: CASSYSTLTVPRAEQYF.

This chain joins TRBV19 and TRBJ1-2. The CDR3 extends over 12 amino acids. CDR1 is LNHDA, CDR2 SQIVND, per germline (reference sequence). CDR3 amino acids: CASSMRGNGYTF.

The chain employs TRBV10-1 and TRBJ2-3. The CDR3 contains 12 residues. Germline CDR1 WNHNN, CDR2 SYGVQD (reference sequence). CDR3 residues: CASSASTDTQYF.

The chain recombines TRBV12-3 or TRBV12-4 with TRBJ2-2; lacking DNA, the TRBD2 call made by TCRdb goes unchecked. CDR3 length: 15 amino acids. The CDR3 sequence is CASSLAGGDTGELFF.

V is TRBV5-1 and J is TRBJ1-3; without DNA, the TCRdb call of TRBD1 cannot be checked. This CDR3 is 15 amino acids long. The germline gives CDR1 SGHRS, CDR2 YFSETQ. CDR3 loop: CASSLSPGSGNTIYF.

This rearrangement joins TRBV11-2 to TRBJ2-3. CDR1 and CDR2 from the germline V gene are SGHAT and FQNNGV. This CDR3 has 13 residues. This CDR3 is CASRQEFADTQYF.

The V call is TRBV7-8, the J call TRBJ1-6; without DNA, the TCRdb call of TRBD1 cannot be checked. CDR3 length: 15 amino acids. Germline V gene sequence: CDR1 SGHVS, CDR2 FQNEAQ. Here the CDR3 reads CASSLDPGFNSPLHF.

The CDR3 protein is CASSQVRSSGRALRSVTQYF. The gene calls are TRBV3-1 and TRBJ2-3; lacking DNA, the TRBD2 call made by TCRdb goes unchecked. This CDR3 is built from 20 residues. Germline V gene lookup returns CDR1 LGHDT and CDR2 YNNKEL (reference sequence).

The CDR3 sequence: CASSHGQKNTIYF. The genes are TRBV14 and TRBJ1-3; TCRdb's D call, TRBD1, is unchecked because there is no DNA. The CDR3 length is 13 residues. The germline gives CDR1 SGHDN, CDR2 FVKESK.

The chain combines TRBV4-1 with TRBJ1-4. The CDR3 consists of 14 residues. The germline V gene encodes CDR1 MGHRA and CDR2 YSYEKL. CDR3 region: CASSQGGMSGKLFF.

This rearrangement joins TRBV29-1 to TRBJ2-4; the TCRdb D gene call, TRBD1, has no DNA to confirm it. This CDR3 is 12 amino acids long. From germline, CDR1 is SQVTM and CDR2 ANQGSEA. CDR3 in amino acids: CSVDRGADIQYF.

The chain couples TRBV29-1 to TRBJ1-2; TCRdb proposes TRBD1, but this gene call is untestable without DNA. From germline, CDR1 is SQVTM and CDR2 ANQGSEA. The CDR3 contains 14 residues. CDR3 residues: CSVAARDRGGGYTF.

The rearrangement joins TRBV7-2 to TRBJ2-1; lacking DNA, the TRBD1 call made by TCRdb goes unchecked. The CDR3 totals 14 residues. CDR1 is SGHTA and CDR2 is FQGNSA in the germline V gene. CDR3: CASSFQWGPNEQFF.

The J gene is TRBJ2-2, the V gene TRBV24-1. CDR3 length: 17 amino acids. The germline CDR1 and CDR2 sequences are KGHDR and SFDVKD. CDR3 residues: CATSDLQTGWGTGELFF.

CDR3 residues: CASSQTVLAKNIQYF. The V call is TRBV12-3 or TRBV12-4, the J call TRBJ2-4. This CDR3 comprises 15 residues.

The gene calls are TRBV12-3 or TRBV12-4 and TRBJ2-2; TCRdb outputs TRBD2, but without DNA this stays unchecked. The CDR3 consists of 13 residues. The CDR3 region is CASSLLRAGELFF.

The rearrangement links TRBV20-1 to TRBJ2-3. In germline, CDR1 is DFQATT, CDR2 SNEGSKA (reference sequence). This CDR3 comprises 11 residues. The CDR3 spells CSARVGNTQYF.

The V call is TRBV27, the J call TRBJ2-3; TCRdb's D call of TRBD2 is untestable without DNA. This CDR3 is built from 14 residues. Germline CDR1 reads MNHEY; CDR2 reads SMNVEV (reference sequence). The CDR3 sequence: CASSLWGTRDTQYF.

The chain couples TRBV14 to TRBJ1-5; without DNA, the TCRdb call of TRBD1 cannot be checked. The length of the CDR3 is 15 residues. Per the germline V gene, CDR1 is SGHDN and CDR2 is FVKESK. CDR3 amino acids: CASSQQQGYYQPQHF.

This sequence joins TRBV7-9 and TRBJ2-1. Germline-derived CDR1 and CDR2 are SEHNR and FQNEAQ (reference sequence). This CDR3 has 12 amino acids. CDR3 amino acids: CASSLGIVEQFF. The full variable domain, its missing parts supplied by reference TRBV7-9 and TRBJ2-1, is DTGVSQNPRHKITKRGQNVTFRCDPISEHNRLYWYRQTLGQGPEFLTYFQNEAQLEKSRLLSDRFSAERPKGSFSTLEIQRTEQGDSAMYLCASSLGIVEQFFGPGTRLTVL.

This CDR3 is CATSDVGTGATDTQYF. The V and J genes are TRBV24-1 and TRBJ2-3. Germline V gene sequence: CDR1 KGHDR, CDR2 SFDVKD. The CDR3 runs 16 residues.

This chain links TRBV5-1 with TRBJ2-3; TCRdb gives TRBD1 as the D gene, but with no DNA this cannot be confirmed. Germline CDR1 is SGHRS and CDR2 is YFSETQ. CDR3 length: 16 amino acids. CDR3 sequence: CASSHRQGVGTDTQYF. Looking up the rest from reference TRBV5-1 and TRBJ2-3 gives the full variable domain: KAGVTQTPRYLIKTRGQQVTLSCSPISGHRSVSWYQQTPGQGLQFLFEYFSETQRNKGNFPGRFSGRQFSNSRSEMNVSTLELGDSALYLCASSHRQGVGTDTQYFGPGTRLTVL.

The V gene is TRBV2, the J gene TRBJ2-3; TCRdb reports TRBD2, a call that lacks DNA to check it against. Germline V gives CDR1 SNHLY, CDR2 FYNNEI. This CDR3 is 20 amino acids long. The CDR3: CASSAPGLAGGPYIADTQYF.

The genes are TRBV16 and TRBJ1-4; TCRdb proposes TRBD1, but this gene call is untestable without DNA. This CDR3 spans 15 amino acids. Germline CDR1 is KGHSY and CDR2 is FQNENV. The CDR3 reads CASSQGTEGTEKLFF.